This is a list of T cell receptor beta chains from one sample in a study of shared clonotypes between healthy human individuals. The assay was immunoSEQ multiplex PCR, and TCRdb's table has in-frame clones only and misses some. This repertoire shows about 610,000 clones, 96% found once; its top ten account for around 0.1%. The sample taken for sequencing was naive CD8+ T cells sorted from blood. The receptors derive from a woman in her 30s in good health. Both conserved end residues are part of each CDR3. The D gene is left open where the match is weak. Clone size is given for some rows only: seen once, a few or many times, or a class if the clone is expanded.

j_call	clone_size	v_call	d_call	cdr3_nt	cdr3_aa
TRBJ2-7	-	TRBV28	TRBD1	TGTGCCAGCAGTTTCACAGGGGGCTCCTACGAGCAGTACTTC	CASSFTGGSYEQYF
TRBJ2-6	-	TRBV28	TRBD1	TGTGCCAGCAGTCTAACGACGGGACAGGGTATCTCTGGGGCCAACGTCCTGACTTTC	CASSLTTGQGISGANVLTF
TRBJ2-5	-	TRBV6-6	TRBD2	TGTGCCAGCAACATAGCGGGAGAAGAGACCCAGTACTTC	CASNIAGEETQYF
TRBJ2-7	-	TRBV15	TRBD2	TGTGCCACCAGCAGAGATTCTAGCGGGACCCCCTACGAGCAGTACTTC	CATSRDSSGTPYEQYF
TRBJ2-1	once	TRBV10-2	TRBD2	TGCGCCAGCAAGGTAGGAGCGGGAGGAGTGAATGAGCAGTTCTTC	CASKVGAGGVNEQFF
TRBJ1-4	-	TRBV5-1	TRBD1	TGCGCCAGCAGCTTGGCCGAGGCAGGGGGCGCCTTTAATGAAAAACTGTTTTTT	CASSLAEAGGAFNEKLFF
TRBJ1-1	-	TRBV6-1	-	TGTGCCAGCGCCCCGGGCTCCGCTGAAGCTTTCTTT	CASAPGSAEAFF
TRBJ2-3	-	TRBV2	-	TGTGCCAGCCGAGATCCGGGACTCAACACAGATACGCAGTATTTT	CASRDPGLNTDTQYF
TRBJ2-7	-	TRBV29-1	TRBD1	TGCAGCGTCGGAGGGGACAGGGGCGACGAGCAGTACTTC	CSVGGDRGDEQYF
TRBJ1-1	-	TRBV28	TRBD1	TGTGCCAGCAGGACCTCGGACAGGGGGACTGAAGCTTTCTTT	CASRTSDRGTEAFF
TRBJ2-3	-	TRBV6-1	TRBD2	TGTGCCAGCAGCGCAACTAGCGGGTTGGCAGATACGCAGTATTTT	CASSATSGLADTQYF
TRBJ2-5	-	TRBV27	TRBD2	TGTGCCAGCAGTCCACGACAGGGGACTAGCGGTAGGGCCCAGTACTTC	CASSPRQGTSGRAQYF
TRBJ2-7	-	TRBV27	-	TGTGCCAGCAGTTTCTCTGGCTTCGAGCAGTACTTC	CASSFSGFEQYF
TRBJ1-2	once	TRBV2	-	TGTGCCAGTATAGAGTCGTCCGGGCCCTATGGCTACACCTTC	CASIESSGPYGYTF
TRBJ1-2	-	TRBV6-1	TRBD1	TGTGCCATCCTAGGGACAGGGGGCAATGGCTACACCTTC	CAILGTGGNGYTF
TRBJ2-3	-	TRBV28	-	TGTGCCAGCAGTCCACAGGAGACTAGCACAGATACGCAGTATTTT	CASSPQETSTDTQYF
TRBJ2-3	-	TRBV6-6	TRBD1	TGTGCCAGCAGTCCCGGACAGGGACCAGATACGCAGTATTTT	CASSPGQGPDTQYF
TRBJ1-1	-	TRBV2	TRBD1	TGTGCCAGCAGCGACACCGGGACAGGGATTGCATTGAACACTGAAGCTTTCTTT	CASSDTGTGIALNTEAFF
TRBJ2-6	-	TRBV5-5	TRBD2	TGTGCCAGCACCCGGACTAGCGGGAGGTTCTCTGGGGCCAACGTCCTGACTTTC	CASTRTSGRFSGANVLTF
TRBJ2-3	-	TRBV25-1	-	TGTGCCAGCAGAGGACATAGCACAGATACGCAGTATTTT	CASRGHSTDTQYF
TRBJ2-7	once	TRBV28	-	TGTGCCAGCAGTTTGTGGGGGCCCTCCTACGAGCAGTACTTC	CASSLWGPSYEQYF
TRBJ2-7	-	TRBV15	TRBD1	TGTGCCGCTACGACAGGGGGCAACGCCGAGCAGTACTTC	CAATTGGNAEQYF
TRBJ2-7	once	TRBV7-9	-	TGTGCCAGCAGCTTAGGATCCTACGAGCAGTACTTC	CASSLGSYEQYF
TRBJ2-1	-	TRBV18	TRBD2	TGTGCCAGCTCACCACAAAATAGCGGGACTAGTTACAATGAGCAGTTCTTC	CASSPQNSGTSYNEQFF
TRBJ2-2	-	TRBV7-8	-	TGTGCCAGCAGCTTACAGGCTCGTCCGAACACCGGGGAGCTGTTTTTT	CASSLQARPNTGELFF
TRBJ2-7	-	TRBV19	-	TGTGCCAGTAGTACGGGGACTTTTAGCTCCTACGAGCAGTACTTC	CASSTGTFSSYEQYF
TRBJ2-5	once	TRBV27	TRBD2	TGTGCCAGCAGTTTATTGGCTAGCGGGATGGGAGAGACCCAGTACTTC	CASSLLASGMGETQYF
TRBJ1-2	-	TRBV6-5	-	TGTGCCAGCAGTCTTGGCCCCCAGGGGCTCGATGGCTACACCTTC	CASSLGPQGLDGYTF
TRBJ1-6	-	TRBV4-1	-	TGCGCCAGCAGCCAAGATGGGTGGTGGTCACCCCTCCACTTT	CASSQDGWWSPLHF
TRBJ2-5	-	TRBV10-3	TRBD2	TGTGCCATCCAAGAAGCGGGAGGAGAGACCCAGTACTTC	CAIQEAGGETQYF
TRBJ1-2	-	TRBV6-1	TRBD1	TGTGCCAGCAGGAACAGGGGCCCAGTGTATGGCTACACCTTC	CASRNRGPVYGYTF
TRBJ2-5	-	TRBV6-5	TRBD2	TGTGCCAGCAGTTTAGCGGGTCCTAGGACCCAGTACTTC	CASSLAGPRTQYF
TRBJ1-2	once	TRBV4-1	-	TGCGCCAGCAGCCACGACAGCTTCCGAGGCTACACCTTC	CASSHDSFRGYTF
TRBJ2-7	once	TRBV5-6	TRBD1	TGTGCCAGCAGCCCTGGGACAGGGACCTACGAGCAGTACTTC	CASSPGTGTYEQYF
TRBJ1-1	-	TRBV7-9	-	TGTGCCAGCAGCTTAGCTAACAGAAAGAGTGAAGCTTTCTTT	CASSLANRKSEAFF